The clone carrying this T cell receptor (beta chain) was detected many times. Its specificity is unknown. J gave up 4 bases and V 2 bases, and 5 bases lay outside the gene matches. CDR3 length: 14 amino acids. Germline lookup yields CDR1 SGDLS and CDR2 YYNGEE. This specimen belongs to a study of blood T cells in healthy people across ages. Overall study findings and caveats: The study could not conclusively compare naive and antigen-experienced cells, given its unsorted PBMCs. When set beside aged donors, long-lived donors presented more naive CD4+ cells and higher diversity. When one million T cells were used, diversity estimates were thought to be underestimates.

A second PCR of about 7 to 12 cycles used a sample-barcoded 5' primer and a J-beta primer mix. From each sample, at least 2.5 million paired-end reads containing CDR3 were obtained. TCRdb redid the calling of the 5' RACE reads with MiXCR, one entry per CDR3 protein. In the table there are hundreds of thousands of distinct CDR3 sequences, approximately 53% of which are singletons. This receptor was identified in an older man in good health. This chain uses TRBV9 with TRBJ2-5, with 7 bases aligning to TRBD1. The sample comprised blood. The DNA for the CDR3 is TGTGCCAGCAGCGTCACGACAGGGATAGAGACCCAGTACTTC. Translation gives CASSVTTGIETQYF.